The T cell receptor beta chain under discussion was sequenced for a study of T cell clones after liver transplantation. Findings and limits, study-wide: A significant post-transplant drop in circulating graft-donor-reactive CD4 TCRbeta sequences occurred in most of the 8 subjects.

Points on this clone: Its antigen is still unknown.

CDR1 and CDR2 (germline): LNHNV, YYDKDF (reference sequence). The V gene lost 3 bases and the J gene lost 0 bases, with 6 bases spanning the gap. This CDR3 region has 14 residues. Assay: immunoSEQ multiplex PCR; the TCRdb copy retains only in-frame clones and omits some. The sample shows around 97,000 clones, around 80% of them seen only once. The TCR was taken from a human patient who received a liver transplant. Some of these T cells may belong to the graft donor. The sample in question was CD4+ T cells from blood, obtained approximately 4 years after liver transplant. J is TRBJ2-1 and V is TRBV15; D ambiguous. The CDR3: CATSRAGSYNEQFF. The CDR3 coding sequence is TGTGCCACCAGCAGGGCCGGCTCCTACAATGAGCAGTTCTTC.